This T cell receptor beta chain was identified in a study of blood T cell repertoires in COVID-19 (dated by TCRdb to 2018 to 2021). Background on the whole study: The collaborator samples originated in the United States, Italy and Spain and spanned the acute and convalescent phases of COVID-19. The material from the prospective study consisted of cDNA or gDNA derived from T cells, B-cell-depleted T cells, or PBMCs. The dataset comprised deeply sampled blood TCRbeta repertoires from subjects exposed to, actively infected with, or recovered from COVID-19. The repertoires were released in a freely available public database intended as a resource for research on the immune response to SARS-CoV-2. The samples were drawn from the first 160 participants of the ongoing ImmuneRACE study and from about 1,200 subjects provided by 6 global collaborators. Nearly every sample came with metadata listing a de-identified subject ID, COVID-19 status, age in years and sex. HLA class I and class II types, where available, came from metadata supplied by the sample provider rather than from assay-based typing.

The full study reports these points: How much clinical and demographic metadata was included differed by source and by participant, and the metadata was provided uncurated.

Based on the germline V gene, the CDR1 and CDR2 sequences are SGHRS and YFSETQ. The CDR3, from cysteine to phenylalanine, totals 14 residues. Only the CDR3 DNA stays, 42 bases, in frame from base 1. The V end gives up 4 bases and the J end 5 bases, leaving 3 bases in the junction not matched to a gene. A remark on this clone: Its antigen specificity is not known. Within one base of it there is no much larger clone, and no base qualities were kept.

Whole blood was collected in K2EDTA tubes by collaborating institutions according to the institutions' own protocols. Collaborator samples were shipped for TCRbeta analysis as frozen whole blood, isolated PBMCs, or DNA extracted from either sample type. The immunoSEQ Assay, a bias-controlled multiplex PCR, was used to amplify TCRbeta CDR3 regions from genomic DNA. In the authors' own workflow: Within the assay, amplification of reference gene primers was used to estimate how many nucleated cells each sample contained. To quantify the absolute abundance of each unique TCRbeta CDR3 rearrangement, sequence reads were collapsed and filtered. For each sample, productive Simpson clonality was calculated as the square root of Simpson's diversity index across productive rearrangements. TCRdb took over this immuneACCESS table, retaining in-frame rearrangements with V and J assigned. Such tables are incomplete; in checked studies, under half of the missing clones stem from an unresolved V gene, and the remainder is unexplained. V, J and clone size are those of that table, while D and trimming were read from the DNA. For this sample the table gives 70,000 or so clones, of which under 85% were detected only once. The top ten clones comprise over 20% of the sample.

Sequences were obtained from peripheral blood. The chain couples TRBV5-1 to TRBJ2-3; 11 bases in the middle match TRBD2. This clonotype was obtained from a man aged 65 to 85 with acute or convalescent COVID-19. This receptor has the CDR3 CASSLGTSGDTQYF. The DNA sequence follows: TGCGCCAGCAGCCTCGGGACTAGCGGAGATACGCAGTATTTT.